This T cell receptor (beta chain) came from a study of blood T cell repertoires in COVID-19. Whole-study context: The United States, Italy and Spain were the sources of the acute and convalescent COVID-19 samples.

J gave up 7 bases and V 6 bases, and 12 bases lay outside the gene matches. CDR1 is SGHRS and CDR2 is YFSETQ in the germline V gene. CDR3 length: 15 residues. Original handling: Reference gene primer amplification in the assay estimated nucleated cell counts. Profiled with immunoSEQ multiplex PCR; TCRdb holds only in-frame clones, not every one. The V and J calls and clone size are taken from that table; D and trimming were inferred from the DNA. Here the sample spans about 180,000 clones, more than 75% being singletons. What was sequenced was peripheral blood. The gene calls are TRBV5-1 and TRBJ2-1; 8 bases align to TRBD2. This sequence originates from a woman between 65 and 79 years old with COVID-19, enrolled during active disease. Here the CDR3 reads CASNSGGYNLNEQFF. In nucleotides, the CDR3 is TGCGCCAGCAACTCGGGAGGGTATAATTTGAATGAGCAGTTCTTC.